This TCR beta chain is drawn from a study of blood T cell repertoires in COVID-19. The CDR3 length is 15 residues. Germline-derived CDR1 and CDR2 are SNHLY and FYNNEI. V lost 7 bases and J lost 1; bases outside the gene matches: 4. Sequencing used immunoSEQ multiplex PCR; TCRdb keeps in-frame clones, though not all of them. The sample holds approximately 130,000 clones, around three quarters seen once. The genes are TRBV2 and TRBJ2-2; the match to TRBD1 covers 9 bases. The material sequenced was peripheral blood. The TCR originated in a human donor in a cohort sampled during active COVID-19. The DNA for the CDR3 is TGTGCCAGCACTCCGGGACAGGGGAACACCGGGGAGCTGTTTTTT. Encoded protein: CASTPGQGNTGELFF. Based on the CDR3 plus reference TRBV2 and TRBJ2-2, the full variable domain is EPEVTQTPSHQVTQMGQEVILRCVPISNHLYFYWYRQILGQKVEFLVSFYNNEISEKSEIFDDQFSVERPDGSNFTLKIRSTKLEDSAMYFCASTPGQGNTGELFFGEGSRLTVL.